Below are 24 T cell receptor beta chains sequenced from a single sample in a study of blood T cell repertoires in COVID-19. Sequencing used immunoSEQ multiplex PCR; TCRdb keeps in-frame clones, though not all of them. The sample holds more than 150,000 clones, roughly 89% seen once. Sequencing was carried out using peripheral blood. The receptors here all came from a man aged 45 to 65 with acute or convalescent COVID-19.

This clone was recorded only once. This chain uses TRBV7-9 with TRBJ2-3; D uncertain. The CDR3 length is 13 residues. Germline-derived CDR1 and CDR2 are SEHNR and FQNEAQ (reference sequence). Trimming removed 0 bases from V and 7 bases from J, with 8 bases in between. The CDR3 DNA sequence: TGTGCCAGCAGCTTAGCGGTACATAATACGCAGTATTTT. Translating it yields CASSLAVHNTQYF.

This rearrangement joins TRBV19 to TRBJ1-2; 12 bases are shared with TRBD1. In germline, CDR1 is LNHDA, CDR2 SQIVND (reference sequence). The CDR3 sequence is 16 residues long. J gave up 4 bases and V 5 bases, and 8 bases lay outside the gene matches. CDR3 DNA sequence: TGTGCCAGTAGTTCGGGACAGGGGGCGCCGGGCTATGGCTACACCTTC. Amino acid sequence: CASSSGQGAPGYGYTF.

As DNA, the CDR3 is TGTGCCAGCAGCAACCGACAGGGGAGCTATGGCTACACCTTC. Amino acids: CASSNRQGSYGYTF. The gene calls are TRBV6-2 or TRBV6-3 and TRBJ1-2, with TRBD1 matching over 8 bases. The CDR3 is 14 residues long. The V segment lost 6 bases and the J segment 4 bases; nucleotides outside the gene matches: 7. Germline V CDR1 and CDR2: MNHEY, SVGEGT.

The table lists this clone with a count of one. The V gene is TRBV11-2, the J gene TRBJ2-2; 9 nucleotides agree with TRBD2. V lost 4 bases and J lost 0; bases outside the gene matches: 6. The V gene's germline CDR1 is SGHAT and CDR2 FQNNGV. The length of the CDR3 is 17 residues. The CDR3, as DNA: TGTGCCAGCAGCTCCTTTAGCGGGAGAGCGAACACCGGGGAGCTGTTTTTT. Protein: CASSSFSGRANTGELFF. The complete variable domain, with remaining parts taken from reference TRBV11-2 and TRBJ2-2, reads EAGVAQSPRYKIIEKRQSVAFWCNPISGHATLYWYQQILGQGPKLLIQFQNNGVVDDSQLPKDRFSAERLKGVDSTLKIQPAKLEDSAVYLCASSSFSGRANTGELFFGEGSRLTVL.

This chain uses TRBV10-1 with TRBJ2-3, with D possibly being TRBD2 (6 bases). The length of the CDR3 is 13 residues. With 5 bases removed from V and 2 bases from J, the gap between germline ends came to 8 bases. Germline V gene lookup returns CDR1 WNHNN and CDR2 SYGVQD (reference sequence). CDR3 bases: TGCGCCAGCAGTCGGGACTTCACAGATACGCAGTATTTT. Its protein product is CASSRDFTDTQYF.

The rearrangement uses TRBV6-1 and TRBJ1-5; possibly TRBD1 for D (5 bases). Germline V gene lookup returns CDR1 MNHNS and CDR2 SASEGT. Trimming pared 0 bases from V and 10 bases from J, leaving 13 bases between. CDR3 size: 14 residues. The CDR3 DNA is TGTGCCAGCAGTGAAGCCGGGTGGGGCAGACCCCAGCATTTT. Translating it yields CASSEAGWGRPQHF.

The chain uses TRBV10-1 and TRBJ2-7, with 9 bases fitting TRBD2. CDR3 length: 15 residues. Germline V gene data show CDR1 as WNHNN and CDR2 as SYGVQD (reference sequence). V lost 7 bases to trimming and J lost 4 bases; unmatched junction nucleotides: 11. The CDR3 spells CASTEAGGALYEQYV. Here the CDR3 DNA reads TGCGCCAGCACCGAGGCGGGGGGGGCCTTATACGAGCAGTACGTC.

The V gene is TRBV7-8, the J gene TRBJ2-1, with TRBD2 matching 9 bases. Germline CDR1 SGHVS, CDR2 FQNEAQ. This CDR3 has 15 amino acids. V shed 2 bases and J 4 bases; nucleotides not matched to a gene: 3. The CDR3 DNA reads TGTGCCAGCAGCTTAAGCGGGAGGCCGTACAATGAGCAGTTCTTC. It specifies CASSLSGRPYNEQFF.

The V gene is TRBV28, the J gene TRBJ1-1; the D gene is possibly TRBD1 (6 bases). The CDR3 contains 14 residues. Per the germline V gene, CDR1 is MDHEN and CDR2 is SYDVKM. The germline V and J ends were trimmed by 3 bases and 1 base, with 9 bases remaining between them. DNA of the CDR3: TGTGCCAGCAGTTTGCCACAGGGGAACACTGAAGCTTTCTTT. Its protein product is CASSLPQGNTEAFF.

A single count supports this clone. CDR3 coding DNA: TGCGCCAGCAGCTCTACTAGCGGGAGGTACACCGGGGAGCTGTTTTTT. It yields the protein CASSSTSGRYTGELFF. The chain recombines TRBV5-1 with TRBJ2-2; TRBD2 matches 12 bases. Trimming at V came to 3 bases and at J to 3 bases, leaving 3 bases not matched to a gene. CDR1 SGHRS and CDR2 YFSETQ come from the germline V gene. The CDR3 is 16 amino acids.

The chain has TRBV5-1 and TRBJ2-1; 7 nucleotides match TRBD1. J lost 4 bases, V lost 4 bases, and 2 bases had no gene match. CDR3 length equals 13 residues. Germline V gene sequence: CDR1 SGHRS, CDR2 YFSETQ. CDR3 coding DNA: TGCGCCAGCAGCCTGGGACAGTACAATGAGCAGTTCTTC. Amino acid sequence: CASSLGQYNEQFF.

The chain uses TRBV15 and TRBJ2-5; the D is unclear. This CDR3 contains 17 residues. The V gene's germline CDR1 is LNHNV and CDR2 YYDKDF (reference sequence). The V end was cut by 0 bases, the J end by 0 bases, with 14 bases between. The DNA of the CDR3 is TGTGCCACCAGCAGAGATGGTGGCGGATTGTACCAAGAGACCCAGTACTTC. It encodes CATSRDGGGLYQETQYF.

The V gene is TRBV28, the J gene TRBJ1-1; 10 nucleotides line up with TRBD1. Germline-derived CDR1 and CDR2 are MDHEN and SYDVKM. After removal of 8 bases from V and 0 bases from J, the junction contained 6 bases not matched to a gene. CDR3 length: 15 residues. The CDR3 protein is CASWGQGFMNTEAFF. For the CDR3, the DNA is TGTGCCAGCTGGGGACAGGGGTTCATGAACACTGAAGCTTTCTTT.

In regard to this clone: Different DNA sequences within this sample yield the same CDR3. This chain uses TRBV2 with TRBJ2-7, with 9 nucleotides matching TRBD1. This CDR3 spans 13 amino acids. The V segment lost 6 bases and the J segment 3 bases; nucleotides outside the gene matches: 3. Germline CDR1 is SNHLY and CDR2 is FYNNEI. The CDR3 sequence: CASRGTGIYEQYF. The CDR3, as DNA: TGTGCCAGCAGAGGGACAGGGATCTACGAGCAGTACTTC.

The chain is built from TRBV28 and TRBJ2-1, with 10 bases that match TRBD2. This CDR3 spans 20 amino acids. The germline CDR1 and CDR2 sequences are MDHEN and SYDVKM. Germline trimming cut 5 bases from V and 2 bases from J; bases unmatched to any gene: 18. The CDR3 DNA reads TGTGCCAGCAGTCTCCCTTGGGGTAGCGGGGGGTCTAGGACCTACAATGAGCAGTTCTTC. Translating gives CASSLPWGSGGSRTYNEQFF. Drawing the rest from reference TRBV28 and TRBJ2-1, the complete variable domain is DVKVTQSSRYLVKRTGEKVFLECVQDMDHENMFWYRQDPGLGLRLIYFSYDVKMKEKGDIPEGYSVSREKKERFSLILESASTNQTSMYLCASSLPWGSGGSRTYNEQFFGPGTRLTVL.

J is TRBJ2-2 and V is TRBV28, with 8 bases that match TRBD1. This CDR3 is built from 14 residues. The J segment lost 5 bases and the V segment lost 10 bases, leaving 9 bases of the junction unmatched. CDR1 MDHEN and CDR2 SYDVKM come from the germline V gene. The CDR3 nucleotides are TGTGCCATACGCGGACAGGGCGAAACCGGGGAGCTGTTTTTT. This gives the protein CAIRGQGETGELFF.

The V gene is TRBV7-9, the J gene TRBJ2-3; D call uncertain. Trimming left V 2 bases short and J 0 bases short, with 6 bases between. This CDR3 is built from 14 residues. Germline values: CDR1 SEHNR, CDR2 FQNEAQ (reference sequence). The CDR3 sequence: CASSLSMSTDTQYF. The CDR3 DNA reads as TGTGCCAGCAGCTTATCCATGAGCACAGATACGCAGTATTTT. Variable domain in full (rest from reference TRBV7-9 and TRBJ2-3): DTGVSQNPRHKITKRGQNVTFRCDPISEHNRLYWYRQTLGQGPEFLTYFQNEAQLEKSRLLSDRFSAERPKGSFSTLEIQRTEQGDSAMYLCASSLSMSTDTQYFGPGTRLTVL.

The chain is built from TRBV28 and TRBJ2-7; no reliable D call. The CDR3 is 12 amino acids. V was clipped by 3 bases and J by 3 bases, with 6 bases between them. CDR1 and CDR2 from the germline V gene are MDHEN and SYDVKM. The CDR3 reads CASSFSLYEQYF. CDR3 DNA: TGTGCCAGCAGTTTTTCCCTCTACGAGCAGTACTTC.

Only a few counts were recorded for this clone. The rearrangement links TRBV23-1 to TRBJ1-1; D gene uncertain. TRBV23-1 is treated as an ORF (open reading frame) with a function not yet certain. The CDR3 runs 15 residues. Trimming removed 2 bases at V and 3 bases at J, with 13 bases between. CDR3 loop: CASSQSEACHTEAFF. The CDR3, as DNA: TGCGCCAGCAGTCAAAGCGAGGCATGTCACACTGAAGCTTTCTTT.

Note on this clone: The junction differs from germline at one of its ends, possibly a read error. This chain joins TRBV24-1 and TRBJ2-7, with no clear D. The CDR3 length is 12 residues. From germline, CDR1 is KGHDR and CDR2 SFDVKD. CDR3 residues: CATSDSSHEQYF. CDR3 in DNA: TGTGCCACCAGTGATTCCTCCCACGAGCAGTACTTC.

The V gene is TRBV11-2, the J gene TRBJ2-2, with D perhaps TRBD1 (6 bases). V lost 3 bases to trimming and J lost 1 base, with 9 bases between them. The CDR3 spans 15 residues. Germline V lookup: CDR1 SGHAT, CDR2 FQNNGV. The DNA of the CDR3 is TGTGCCAGCAGCTTGGGCAGGGGGAACACCGGGGAGCTGTTTTTT. It yields the protein CASSLGRGNTGELFF. Full variable domain (remainder filled in from reference TRBV11-2 and TRBJ2-2): EAGVAQSPRYKIIEKRQSVAFWCNPISGHATLYWYQQILGQGPKLLIQFQNNGVVDDSQLPKDRFSAERLKGVDSTLKIQPAKLEDSAVYLCASSLGRGNTGELFFGEGSRLTVL.

The chain carries TRBV11-2 and TRBJ2-6; no clear D. The V end was cut by 1 base, the J end by 0 bases, with 4 bases between. Germline assignment: CDR1 SGHAT and CDR2 FQNNGV. This CDR3 spans 15 amino acids. The CDR3 DNA sequence: TGTGCCAGCAGCTTAGTTCGCTCTGGGGCCAACGTCCTGACTTTC. Translation gives CASSLVRSGANVLTF.

The V and J genes are TRBV5-1 and TRBJ1-4; 10 positions match TRBD1. The CDR3 is made up of 16 amino acids. Germline CDR1 and CDR2: SGHRS and YFSETQ. Unmatched junction bases numbered 5, after V lost 3 bases and J lost 3 bases. The CDR3 coding sequence is TGCGCCAGCAGCTGGAGACAGGGGGCGTCTAATGAAAAACTGTTTTTT. It codes for CASSWRQGASNEKLFF. Complete variable domain (other parts from reference TRBV5-1 and TRBJ1-4): KAGVTQTPRYLIKTRGQQVTLSCSPISGHRSVSWYQQTPGQGLQFLFEYFSETQRNKGNFPGRFSGRQFSNSRSEMNVSTLELGDSALYLCASSWRQGASNEKLFFGSGTQLSVL.

The chain joins TRBV28 to TRBJ2-2, with D tentatively TRBD1 (5 bases). Trimming cost V 4 bases and J 6 bases, with 9 bases left between them. CDR1 and CDR2 from the germline V gene are MDHEN and SYDVKM. The length of the CDR3 is 13 residues. Written as DNA, the CDR3 is TGTGCCAGCAGTTCAGGGCTACCCGGGGAGCTGTTTTTT. Its protein product is CASSSGLPGELFF.